The TCR beta chain described here comes from a study of blood T cell repertoires in COVID-19. This table comes from immunoSEQ multiplex PCR, and its TCRdb copy is limited to in-frame clones, with some not included. The data contain under 550,000 clones, roughly 90% of them singletons. V was clipped by 6 bases and J by 7 bases; unmatched bases: 6. The germline gives CDR1 MNHEY, CDR2 SVGAGI. CDR3 length: 14 amino acids. The clonotype originates from a man between 18 and 35 years old with COVID-19, enrolled during active disease. The specimen sequenced was peripheral blood. The chain recombines TRBV6-5 with TRBJ2-2, with TRBD1 identical over 9 bases. CDR3: CASRRDREDGELFF. The CDR3 DNA is TGTGCCAGCAGGCGGGACAGGGAAGACGGGGAGCTGTTTTTT.